This TCR beta chain was obtained from a study of early T cells in non-severe SARS-CoV-2 infection. About the study: Unpaired chains resulted from sequencing bulk RNA of unsorted whole blood. Study outcomes and limitations: Matches to VDJdb favored anti-spike CD8 responses and missed private and CD4 specificities.

Attachment of unique molecular identifiers was made to individual cDNA molecules. TCRdb ran MiXCR on the 5' RACE reads and lists one entry per CDR3 protein. Of roughly 41,000 distinct CDR3 sequences listed, more than 4.5% were seen once; the top ten hold 5.4%. From germline, CDR1 is MNHEY and CDR2 SVGAGI. After removal of 8 bases from V and 1 base from J, the junction contained 6 bases not matched to a gene. CDR3 size: 14 residues. Of note for this clonotype: Its antigen is unknown. Since no conserved phenylalanine or tryptophan closes the CDR3, a read error is the likely cause.

Material: whole blood, obtained at baseline. This TCR was sampled from an adult who was a healthcare worker with PCR-confirmed SARS-CoV-2 infection or an uninfected control (not recorded which). The genes are TRBV6-5 and TRBJ1-1; 8 nucleotides align to TRBD1. The CDR3 loop is CASGGTGKNTEAFL. The DNA for the CDR3 is TGTGCCAGCGGGGGGACAGGAAAGAACACTGAAGCTTTCCTT.